The 5 T cell receptor beta chains below come from one sample, sequenced in a study of blood T cell repertoires in COVID-19. Sequenced by immunoSEQ multiplex PCR; TCRdb stores in-frame clones only, minus some. The table shows some 250,000 clones, with around 84% occurring only once. Sequencing was done on a sample of peripheral blood. These receptor sequences come from a man between 60 and 75 years old with acute or convalescent COVID-19.

This chain connects TRBV10-3 to TRBJ1-4, with a possible D match to TRBD1 (6 bases). Per germline, CDR1 ENHRY and CDR2 SYGVKD. V was trimmed by 4 bases and J by 8 bases, leaving 11 bases between them. The CDR3 extends over 13 amino acids. As DNA, the CDR3 is TGTGCCATCAGTGGGGACAATTACGAAAAACTGTTTTTT. This sequence encodes CAISGDNYEKLFF.

This clone was seen only a few times. The rearrangement joins TRBV7-8 to TRBJ2-3; 7 bases align to TRBD2. Germline values: CDR1 SGHVS, CDR2 FQNEAQ. This CDR3 spans 17 amino acids. The trim removed 8 bases at V and 2 bases at J, leaving 16 bases unmatched. CDR3: CASDFSGASGFTDTQYF. In DNA, the CDR3 is TGTGCCAGCGATTTTAGTGGGGCTAGCGGTTTCACAGATACGCAGTATTTT.

The rearrangement links TRBV30 to TRBJ1-1; TRBD1 might be the D (6 bases). The CDR3 is 14 amino acids. The V gene's germline CDR1 is GTSNPN and CDR2 SVGIG (reference sequence). The V end lost 4 bases, the J end lost 3 bases, and 15 bases lay between the germline ends. The CDR3 is CAWKDPQGHTEAFF. CDR3 DNA: TGTGCCTGGAAAGACCCCCAGGGGCACACTGAAGCTTTCTTT.

J is TRBJ1-1 and V is TRBV6-5; D not certain. Germline V lookup: CDR1 MNHEY, CDR2 SVGAGI. CDR3 size: 14 residues. V was trimmed by 5 bases and J by 1 base, leaving 11 bases between them. CDR3 nucleotide sequence: TGTGCCAGCAGTCACCTGCGGGAGAACACTGAAGCTTTCTTT. Translating it yields CASSHLRENTEAFF.

The chain combines TRBV7-9 with TRBJ1-4; 11 nucleotides line up with TRBD1. From germline, CDR1 is SEHNR and CDR2 FQNEAQ (reference sequence). V lost 0 bases, J lost 3 bases, and 6 bases stayed unmatched. This CDR3 has 18 residues. The CDR3 loop is CASSLAAAGQGANEKLFF. DNA of the CDR3: TGTGCCAGCAGCTTAGCCGCCGCGGGACAGGGGGCTAATGAAAAACTGTTTTTT.